A single sample gave rise to the 27 T cell receptor beta chains below, sequenced in a study of cytomegalovirus exposure and HLA in healthy donors. It was with 60 Vbeta and 13 Jbeta primers that the PCR ran. Method: immunoSEQ multiplex PCR; TCRdb's copy keeps in-frame clones and lacks some. Of 90,000 to 95,000 clones in the sample, over 70% were seen once. Sequencing input: PBMCs. The receptors come from a girl aged 2 to 10 in good health and CMV-seropositive.

In this sample, this clone turned up a few times. The chain uses TRBV6-5 and TRBJ1-5, with a possible D match to TRBD1 (6 bases). Germline V lookup: CDR1 MNHEY, CDR2 SVGAGI. The CDR3 covers 13 residues. Trimming cost V 6 bases and J 4 bases, with 10 bases left between them. CDR3 amino acids: CASRPTGNQPQHF. DNA for the CDR3: TGTGCCAGCAGACCTACAGGGAATCAGCCCCAGCATTTT.

The sample holds one count of this clone. The chain combines TRBV9 with TRBJ2-7; 12 positions match TRBD2. Germline values: CDR1 SGDLS, CDR2 YYNGEE. J gave up 0 bases and V 4 bases, and 5 bases lay outside the gene matches. The CDR3 length is 16 residues. This CDR3 is CASSTRTSGNSYEQYF. The CDR3 region has the DNA TGTGCCAGCAGCACGCGGACTAGCGGGAACTCCTACGAGCAGTACTTC. Based on the CDR3 plus reference TRBV9 and TRBJ2-7, the full variable domain is DSGVTQTPKHLITATGQRVTLRCSPRSGDLSVYWYQQSLDQGLQFLIQYYNGEERAKGNILERFSAQQFPDLHSELNLSSLELGDSALYFCASSTRTSGNSYEQYFGPGTRLTVT.

The chain links TRBV30 to TRBJ2-7, with TRBD2 matching over 8 bases. The CDR3 is 16 residues long. Trimming took 1 base from V and 2 from J; bases not matched to a gene: 10. The V gene's germline CDR1 is GTSNPN and CDR2 SVGIG (reference sequence). CDR3 coding DNA: TGTGCCTGGAGTGGCCTCTCTAGCGGGTACCCCTACGAGCAGTACTTC. As protein: CAWSGLSSGYPYEQYF.

The gene calls are TRBV28 and TRBJ2-3; 10 bases are shared with TRBD1. Germline CDR1 and CDR2: MDHEN and SYDVKM. The CDR3 has 15 residues. The V gene end was trimmed by 6 bases and the J gene end by 4 bases; junction bases not matched to a gene: 7. CDR3 nucleotides: TGTGCCAGCAGGACCGGGACAGGGGAGGCAGATACGCAGTATTTT. Amino acid sequence: CASRTGTGEADTQYF.

The chain employs TRBV10-3 and TRBJ2-7, with TRBD1 matching 9 bases. CDR3 length equals 15 residues. The J segment lost 3 bases and the V segment lost 3 bases, leaving 6 bases of the junction unmatched. Per the germline V gene, CDR1 is ENHRY and CDR2 is SYGVKD. Here the CDR3 reads CAISDGDREGYEQYF. The DNA of the CDR3 is TGTGCCATCAGTGACGGGGACAGGGAGGGCTACGAGCAGTACTTC.

This clone was seen only a few times. The V call is TRBV10-3, the J call TRBJ2-1, with 11 bases lining up with TRBD2. Germline trimming cut 10 bases from V and 6 bases from J; bases unmatched to any gene: 5. CDR3 length: 13 residues. Germline CDR1 ENHRY, CDR2 SYGVKD. CDR3 DNA sequence: TGTGCCACACTAGCGGGAGTTATCAATGAGCAGTTCTTC. Translated, it gives CATLAGVINEQFF.

The chain links TRBV9 to TRBJ1-2; TRBD1 agrees at 7 bases. After removal of 3 bases from V and 3 bases from J, the junction contained 8 bases not matched to a gene. CDR1 is SGDLS, CDR2 YYNGEE, per germline. This CDR3 has 15 residues. The CDR3 loop is CASSARDRADYGYTF. In nucleotides, the CDR3 is TGTGCCAGCAGCGCGAGAGACAGGGCTGACTATGGCTACACCTTC.

The V gene is TRBV9, the J gene TRBJ2-7, with 8 bases matching TRBD1. Per the germline V gene, CDR1 is SGDLS and CDR2 is YYNGEE. The V segment lost 2 bases and the J segment 2 bases; nucleotides outside the gene matches: 15. CDR3 size: 18 residues. The CDR3 here is CASSVSYRPGQAPYEQYF. DNA for the CDR3: TGTGCCAGCAGCGTTAGCTACAGACCGGGACAGGCCCCCTACGAGCAGTACTTC.

This rearrangement joins TRBV20-1 to TRBJ2-7; no firm D call. This CDR3 has 10 residues. V was cut by 4 bases and J by 6 bases, with 7 bases left in between. The V gene's germline CDR1 is DFQATT and CDR2 SNEGSKA (reference sequence). CDR3: CSATRSEQYF. The CDR3 bases are TGCAGTGCTACTAGATCCGAGCAGTACTTC.

V is TRBV4-1 and J is TRBJ1-1, with TRBD1 as a possible D gene (5 bases). This CDR3 is built from 14 residues. The V gene's germline CDR1 is MGHRA and CDR2 YSYEKL. V was pared by 1 base and J by 11 bases, with 17 bases between. The CDR3 coding sequence is TGCGCCAGCAGCCAAGGTGGGGCTAAAAATTCTGCTTTCTTT. Protein: CASSQGGAKNSAFF.

As to this clone: Other nucleotide sequences in the sample specify the same CDR3. The chain uses TRBV27 and TRBJ1-1; D remains ambiguous. V dropped 3 bases and J dropped 1 base, with 6 bases sitting between them. The CDR3 runs to 13 residues. CDR1 and CDR2 from the germline V gene are MNHEY and SMNVEV (reference sequence). The DNA for the CDR3 is TGTGCCAGCAGTTTGAGGGAGAACACTGAAGCTTTCTTT. Amino acids: CASSLRENTEAFF.

V is TRBV29-1 and J is TRBJ1-2; the D is unclear. Trimming took off 5 bases at V and 8 bases at J, with 18 bases between the two ends. CDR1 SQVTM and CDR2 ANQGSEA come from the germline V gene. This CDR3 comprises 13 residues. The CDR3 loop is CSVLTPSGGGYTF. For the CDR3, the DNA is TGCAGCGTTCTGACCCCGTCCGGAGGGGGCTACACCTTC.

The chain has TRBV5-4 and TRBJ2-5, with TRBD1 matching 8 bases. Germline V gene lookup returns CDR1 SGHNT and CDR2 YYREEE (reference sequence). This CDR3 has 16 amino acids. The V segment lost 0 bases and the J segment 5 bases; nucleotides outside the gene matches: 9. CDR3 sequence: CASSLGAPDRAETQYF. The CDR3 DNA is TGTGCCAGCAGCTTGGGGGCCCCGGACAGGGCGGAGACCCAGTACTTC.

The V and J genes are TRBV4-1 and TRBJ2-7; 7 bases fit TRBD2. The CDR3 has 15 amino acids. The germline gives CDR1 MGHRA, CDR2 YSYEKL. Trimming took 0 bases from V and 6 from J; bases not matched to a gene: 8. CDR3 DNA: TGCGCCAGCAGCCAAGATTCTACGGGAGGTGGCGAGCAGTACTTC. It translates to CASSQDSTGGGEQYF.

This chain uses TRBV28 with TRBJ2-3; D is undetermined. The germline gives CDR1 MDHEN, CDR2 SYDVKM. V was trimmed by 5 bases and J by 0 bases, leaving 21 bases between them. The length of the CDR3 is 18 residues. The DNA for the CDR3 is TGTGCCAGCAGTGGGCAGTCGCGCTCACGTACTAGCACAGATACGCAGTATTTT. Translated: CASSGQSRSRTSTDTQYF.

The J gene is TRBJ2-5, the V gene TRBV4-1; TRBD1 aligns across 7 bases. CDR1 is MGHRA and CDR2 is YSYEKL in the germline V gene. Trimming removed 0 bases from V and 1 base from J; junction bases left unmatched: 2. CDR3 length equals 15 residues. This CDR3 reads CASSQERGPQETQYF. DNA for the CDR3: TGCGCCAGCAGCCAAGAGAGGGGGCCCCAAGAGACCCAGTACTTC.

The genes are TRBV4-2 and TRBJ2-7; 11 positions match TRBD2. CDR1 and CDR2 (germline): LGHNA, YNFKEQ. Germline trimming cut 1 base from V and 0 bases from J; bases unmatched to any gene: 5. The CDR3 is made up of 17 amino acids. The CDR3 reads CASSQVIAGGSSYEQYF. The CDR3 DNA is TGTGCCAGCAGCCAAGTTATAGCGGGGGGGAGCTCCTACGAGCAGTACTTC.

The rearrangement links TRBV27 to TRBJ2-1; tentative D call: TRBD1 (5 bases). Trimming pared 7 bases from V and 9 bases from J, leaving 13 bases between. CDR3 length equals 12 residues. Germline CDR1 and CDR2: MNHEY and SMNVEV (reference sequence). The CDR3 spells CASKTGGIEQFF. CDR3 nucleotide sequence: TGTGCCAGCAAAACAGGCGGCATTGAGCAGTTCTTC.

V is TRBV18 and J is TRBJ2-5; D gene ambiguous. This CDR3 comprises 13 residues. Germline V CDR1 and CDR2: KGHSH, LQKENI. Between the trimmed V and J ends, which lost 0 bases and 5 bases, there was a span of 7 bases. DNA of the CDR3: TGTGCCAGCTCACCACCTCTGGAGGAGACCCAGTACTTC. Translation gives CASSPPLEETQYF.

The genes are TRBV7-8 and TRBJ2-5, with 7 bases fitting TRBD1. The CDR3 runs 17 residues. Germline lookup yields CDR1 SGHVS and CDR2 FQNEAQ. V lost 5 bases to trimming and J lost 0 bases; unmatched junction nucleotides: 12. CDR3 protein: CASSRKTGTDNQETQYF. In DNA form, the CDR3 reads TGTGCCAGCAGCCGTAAGACCGGGACAGATAACCAAGAGACCCAGTACTTC.

This clone was observed once. This chain links TRBV4-2 with TRBJ1-5; D is unclear. The CDR3 consists of 13 residues. The V end was cut by 0 bases, the J end by 5 bases, with 5 bases between. Germline V gives CDR1 LGHNA, CDR2 YNFKEQ. The CDR3 region is CASSQDRDQPQHF. The CDR3 region has the DNA TGTGCCAGCAGCCAAGACCGGGATCAGCCCCAGCATTTT.

In this sample, this clone turned up a few times. This sequence joins TRBV19 and TRBJ2-6, with D unresolved. The CDR3 is 15 amino acids. Trimming stripped 4 bases from V and 2 bases from J, with 9 bases between. Per the germline V gene, CDR1 is LNHDA and CDR2 is SQIVND (reference sequence). For the CDR3, the DNA is TGTGCCAGTAGTACCCTCGCTACTGGGGCCAACGTCCTGACTTTC. Amino acid sequence: CASSTLATGANVLTF.

This sequence joins TRBV4-3 and TRBJ1-1; D call uncertain. Per the germline V gene, CDR1 is LGHNA and CDR2 is YSLEER. V lost 1 base and J 10 bases, leaving 4 bases between the germline ends. The CDR3 consists of 10 residues. DNA for the CDR3: TGCGCCAGCAGCCAAGCCAGAGCTTTCTTT. This sequence encodes CASSQARAFF.

The chain carries TRBV4-3 and TRBJ2-7, with 7 bases that match TRBD1. CDR3 length equals 15 residues. CDR1 and CDR2 from the germline V gene are LGHNA and YSLEER. The junction had 5 bases not matched to a gene; V was cut back by 0 bases and J by 3 bases. CDR3 sequence: CASSQDKGAIYEQYF. The CDR3 nucleotides are TGCGCCAGCAGCCAAGATAAGGGGGCGATCTACGAGCAGTACTTC.

This rearrangement joins TRBV30 to TRBJ1-2, with TRBD1 identical over 8 bases. Looked up from germline, CDR1 is GTSNPN and CDR2 is SVGIG (reference sequence). V lost 5 bases to trimming and J lost 8 bases; unmatched junction nucleotides: 7. The CDR3 contains 12 residues. CDR3 bases: TGTGCCTGGGAGGGGACAGGTTGGGGCTACACCTTC. Translating gives CAWEGTGWGYTF.

The genes are TRBV27 and TRBJ1-5; D is perhaps TRBD1 (5 bases). The germline V gene encodes CDR1 MNHEY and CDR2 SMNVEV (reference sequence). The CDR3 covers 18 residues. V lost 5 bases and J 3 bases, leaving 23 bases between the germline ends. CDR3 amino acids: CASSPSNNRQGFNQPQHF. As DNA, the CDR3 is TGTGCCAGCAGTCCCAGCAATAACAGGCAGGGATTCAATCAGCCCCAGCATTTT.

The chain joins TRBV27 to TRBJ2-5, with 12 bases matching TRBD2. The CDR3 has 17 amino acids. Trimming at V came to 8 bases and at J to 5 bases, leaving 15 bases not matched to a gene. From germline, CDR1 is MNHEY and CDR2 SMNVEV (reference sequence). CDR3: CASSPGTSGLVGETQYF. CDR3 bases: TGTGCCAGCTCGCCCGGGACTAGCGGGCTAGTCGGGGAGACCCAGTACTTC.